Listed here are 13 T cell receptor beta chains from one sample, sequenced in a study of cytomegalovirus exposure and HLA in healthy donors. Both 60 Vbeta primers and 13 Jbeta primers went into the PCR. Assay used: immunoSEQ multiplex PCR; TCRdb lists only in-frame clones, some missing. The repertoire holds around 150,000 clones, roughly 89% seen once, with around 5.2% in the top ten. The specimen sequenced was PBMCs. These TCRs come from a woman between 25 and 40 years old in good health and CMV-seronegative.

The J gene is TRBJ1-4, the V gene TRBV5-6; D unclear. Germline V lookup: CDR1 SGHDT, CDR2 YYEEEE. The CDR3 contains 13 residues. V was shortened by 1 base and J by 7 bases, with 8 bases between the two germline ends. CDR3 in amino acids: CASSLTGSEKLFF. The CDR3 coding sequence is TGTGCCAGCAGCTTGACGGGTAGTGAAAAACTGTTTTTT.

The V gene is TRBV6-4, the J gene TRBJ2-1, with 11 bases aligning to TRBD2. CDR1 is MRHNA, CDR2 SNTAGT, per germline. The ends lost 6 bases at V and 4 bases at J; junction bases unmatched: 8. The CDR3 is 16 residues long. The CDR3 DNA follows: TGTGCCAGCAGGAGGGAAGGGACTAGCGGTTACAATGAGCAGTTCTTC. Translated, it gives CASRREGTSGYNEQFF.

The rearrangement uses TRBV28 and TRBJ2-3; 8 bases are a match to TRBD1. J was trimmed by 1 base and V by 6 bases; bases with no gene match: 6. CDR3 length: 15 amino acids. The germline gives CDR1 MDHEN, CDR2 SYDVKM. The CDR3 region is CASSPGGSRTDTQYF. In DNA form, the CDR3 reads TGTGCCAGCAGCCCAGGGGGCTCCCGCACAGATACGCAGTATTTT.

This clone turned up a few times. The chain recombines TRBV7-9 with TRBJ1-1; D uncertain. The CDR3 loop spans 14 amino acids. The germline CDR1 and CDR2 sequences are SEHNR and FQNEAQ (reference sequence). Deletions cut 2 bases from V and 4 bases from J, with 11 bases between. CDR3 sequence: CASSLTLAGTEAFF. In DNA form, the CDR3 reads TGTGCCAGCAGCTTAACTTTGGCGGGCACTGAAGCTTTCTTT. Full variable domain (remainder filled in from reference TRBV7-9 and TRBJ1-1): DTGVSQNPRHKITKRGQNVTFRCDPISEHNRLYWYRQTLGQGPEFLTYFQNEAQLEKSRLLSDRFSAERPKGSFSTLEIQRTEQGDSAMYLCASSLTLAGTEAFFGQGTRLTVV.

This sequence joins TRBV21-1 and TRBJ2-7; the table's D gene call, TRBD2, was not cross checked with the DNA. TRBV21-1 is an annotated pseudogene. This CDR3 is built from 15 residues. The CDR3 sequence: CASSLGLAEIYEQYF. The DNA for the CDR3 is TGTGCCAGCAGCTTGGGACTAGCGGAAATCTACGAGCAGTACTTC.

In this sample, this clone turned up once. The chain has TRBV15 and TRBJ2-2; D not certain. V lost 1 base, J lost 5 bases, and 11 bases lay in between. Germline V lookup: CDR1 LNHNV, CDR2 YYDKDF (reference sequence). The CDR3 totals 15 residues. This chain's CDR3 is CATSRVEDGTGELFF. In nucleotides, the CDR3 is TGTGCCACCAGCAGAGTCGAGGATGGTACCGGGGAGCTGTTTTTT.

Concerning this clone: This CDR3 is also generated by other DNA sequences in the sample. The rearrangement joins TRBV6-4 to TRBJ1-1; 10 bases match TRBD1. Trimming removed 5 bases from V and 3 bases from J; junction bases left unmatched: 9. This CDR3 region has 16 residues. Germline V CDR1 and CDR2: MRHNA, SNTAGT. The CDR3 loop is CASSRHGQGVDTEAFF. Here the CDR3 DNA reads TGTGCCAGCAGTCGCCACGGACAGGGGGTTGACACTGAAGCTTTCTTT.

The chain uses TRBV2 and TRBJ1-4, with 7 bases lining up with TRBD1. There are 13 residues in the CDR3. Germline V lookup: CDR1 SNHLY, CDR2 FYNNEI. Trimming removed 0 bases from V and 16 bases from J; junction bases left unmatched: 8. For the CDR3, the DNA is TGTGCCAGCAGTGAAGCAAGGCAGGGGGTACGGTTTTTT. It encodes CASSEARQGVRFF.

The chain recombines TRBV28 with TRBJ1-2; no clear D gene. Germline V gene sequence: CDR1 MDHEN, CDR2 SYDVKM. The CDR3 spans 13 residues. Trimming cost V 6 bases and J 8 bases, with 16 bases left between them. CDR3 amino acids: CASRSPAAFGYTF. For the CDR3, the DNA is TGTGCCAGCAGGTCACCGGCGGCTTTCGGCTACACCTTC.

The chain joins TRBV28 to TRBJ1-1, with D possibly TRBD1 on 5 matching bases. The CDR3 has 17 amino acids. CDR1 is MDHEN, CDR2 SYDVKM, per germline. Trimming left V 2 bases short and J 11 bases short, with 27 bases between. The CDR3 is CASSLGIWRATDPEAFF. CDR3 nucleotide sequence: TGTGCCAGCAGTTTAGGCATTTGGCGAGCGACAGACCCCGAGGCTTTCTTT.

This sequence joins TRBV4-1 and TRBJ2-3; 7 bases align to TRBD2. Germline-derived CDR1 and CDR2 are MGHRA and YSYEKL. The CDR3 sequence is 18 residues long. J was trimmed by 0 bases and V by 3 bases; bases with no gene match: 12. CDR3 region: CASSHNRWRESSTDTQYF. CDR3 nucleotides: TGCGCCAGCAGCCATAATCGCTGGCGGGAGAGCAGCACAGATACGCAGTATTTT.

The chain links TRBV9 to TRBJ2-7; 11 bases are a match to TRBD1. The V and J ends lost 0 bases and 4 bases, in that order; junction bases with no gene match: 3. Germline values: CDR1 SGDLS, CDR2 YYNGEE. The CDR3 contains 15 residues. The CDR3 DNA follows: TGTGCCAGCAGCGTAGGGACAGGGGGCTTTTACGAGCAGTACTTC. Its protein product is CASSVGTGGFYEQYF.

The V and J genes are TRBV28 and TRBJ1-5, with a tentative D call TRBD1 (5 bases). This CDR3 is built from 14 residues. Looked up from germline, CDR1 is MDHEN and CDR2 is SYDVKM. With 2 bases removed from V and 4 bases from J, the gap between germline ends came to 9 bases. For the CDR3, the DNA is TGTGCCAGCAGTTTAGGCACAGGAAATCAGCCCCAGCATTTT. Its protein is CASSLGTGNQPQHF.